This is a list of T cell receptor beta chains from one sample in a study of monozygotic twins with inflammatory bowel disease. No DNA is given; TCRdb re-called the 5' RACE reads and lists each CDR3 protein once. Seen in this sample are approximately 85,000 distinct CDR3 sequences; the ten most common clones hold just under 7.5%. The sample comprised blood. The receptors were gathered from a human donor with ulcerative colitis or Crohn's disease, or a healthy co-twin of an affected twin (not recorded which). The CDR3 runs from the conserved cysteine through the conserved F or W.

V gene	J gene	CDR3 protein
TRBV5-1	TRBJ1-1	CASSLGTGAGDTEAFF
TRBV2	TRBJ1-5	CASRWIRDQPQHF
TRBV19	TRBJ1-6	CATQVEGHSYNSPLHF
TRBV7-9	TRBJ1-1	CASSRATGSNTEAFF
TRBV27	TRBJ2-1	CASSLRPGQAYNEQFF
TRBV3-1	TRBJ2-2	CASSQGLAGDRRGELFF
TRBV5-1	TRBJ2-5	CASSASGEGRETQYF
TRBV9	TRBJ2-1	CASSPAASPGNEQFF
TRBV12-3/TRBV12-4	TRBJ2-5	CASSATSGEETQYF
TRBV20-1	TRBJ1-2	CSAINQGDVSTF
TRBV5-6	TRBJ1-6	CASSPMRGNSPLHF
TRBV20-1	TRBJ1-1	CSAREEVTNTEAFF
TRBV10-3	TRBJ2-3	CAISWTGGAGTDTQYF
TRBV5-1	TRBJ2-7	CASSSDTYEQYF
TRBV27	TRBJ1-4	CASETSPEGPGQPNEKLFF
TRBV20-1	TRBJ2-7	CSARSGTFSYEQYF
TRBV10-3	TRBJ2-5	CAISGQGGGETQYF
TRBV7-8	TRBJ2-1	CASSLGVTMGKQFF
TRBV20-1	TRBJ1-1	CSAIGVGQGTEAFF
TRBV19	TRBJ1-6	CASSLRQENSPLHF
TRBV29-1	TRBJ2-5	CSVTRQGHETQYF
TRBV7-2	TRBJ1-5	CASSLASGGREQPQHF
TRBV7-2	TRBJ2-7	CASTLGQVPYEQYF
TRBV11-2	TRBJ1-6	CASSLETGGDSPLHF
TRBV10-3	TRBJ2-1	CAISERRGLGYNEQFF
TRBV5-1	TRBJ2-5	CASSLGNTGGKETQYF
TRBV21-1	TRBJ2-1	CASSHRDRYNEQFF
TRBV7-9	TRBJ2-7	CASSFAIAEQYF
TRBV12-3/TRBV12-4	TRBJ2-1	CASSFPIAGGLSNEQFF
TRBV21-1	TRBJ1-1	CASSKGTRNTEAFF
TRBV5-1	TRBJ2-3	CASSFVTGGASNTQYF
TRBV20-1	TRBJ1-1	CSTSYRGNTEAFF
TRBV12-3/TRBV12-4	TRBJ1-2	CASSPVRGDGNWYGYTF
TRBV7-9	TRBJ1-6	CASSPSLDSPLHF
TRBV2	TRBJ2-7	CASSLDNIEQYF
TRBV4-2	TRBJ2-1	CASSQAGGQNNEQFF
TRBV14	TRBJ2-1	CASSRPGGPRDNEQFF
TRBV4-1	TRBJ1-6	CASSQAGGEDSPLHF
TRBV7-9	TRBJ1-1	CASSRMSDGTEAFF
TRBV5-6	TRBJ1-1	CASSLAGLGAFF